Sequencing of this T cell receptor (beta chain) was carried out in a study of beta chain features in type 1 diabetes. The CDR3 contains 13 residues. Germline V gives CDR1 SGHVS, CDR2 FNYEAQ. The V and J ends lost 5 bases and 8 bases respectively, with 12 bases between them. Isolation of CD4+ naive, central memory, regulatory and stem cell-like memory cells was achieved by sorting via CD45RO/CCR7/CD25/CD127/CD95/CD27. Study-level points and caveats: Shorter TCRB CDR3s, moderately but significantly so, were found in Type 1 diabetes patients in all four CD4+ subsets.

As every portion of the isolated RNA was reverse transcribed, the sequencing read expressed TCRB transcripts. Here immunoSEQ multiplex PCR was the method, and the copy in TCRdb shows in-frame clones only, minus some. The table lists 600,000 or so clones, around an eighth of them singletons. Points on this clone: The antigen remains undetermined.

The chain has TRBV7-6 and TRBJ1-4; no firm D call. This receptor was taken from a man aged 25-40 years with type 1 diabetes. Sequencing was done on a sample of naive CD4+ T cells from blood. CDR3 sequence: CASSPRIREKLFF. In DNA, the CDR3 is TGTGCCAGCAGCCCAAGAATACGGGAAAAACTGTTTTTT.